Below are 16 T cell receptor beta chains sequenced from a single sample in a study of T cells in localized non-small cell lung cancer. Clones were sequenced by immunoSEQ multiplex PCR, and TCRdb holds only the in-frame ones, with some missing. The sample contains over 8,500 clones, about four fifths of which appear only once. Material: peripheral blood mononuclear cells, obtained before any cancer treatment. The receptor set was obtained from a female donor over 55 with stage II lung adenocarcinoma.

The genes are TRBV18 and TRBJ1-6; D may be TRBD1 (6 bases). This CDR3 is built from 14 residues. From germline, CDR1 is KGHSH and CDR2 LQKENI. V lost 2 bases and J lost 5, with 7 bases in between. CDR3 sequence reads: CASSPGGDNSPLHF. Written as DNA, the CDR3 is TGTGCCAGCTCACCAGGGGGCGATAATTCACCCCTCCACTTT.

Here the CDR3 reads CASSFDSGYGNTIYF. For the CDR3, the DNA is TGCGCCAGCAGCTTTGACAGTGGATATGGAAACACCATATATTTT. This chain uses TRBV5-1 with TRBJ1-3; the D gene is possibly TRBD1 (5 bases). The CDR3 length is 15 residues. V shed 2 bases and J shed 3 bases, with 12 bases lying between them. CDR1 and CDR2 from the germline V gene are SGHRS and YFSETQ.

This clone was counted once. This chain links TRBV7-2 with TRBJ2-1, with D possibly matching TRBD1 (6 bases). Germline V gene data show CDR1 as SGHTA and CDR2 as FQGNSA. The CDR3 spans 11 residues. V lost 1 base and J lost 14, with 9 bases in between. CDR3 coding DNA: TGTGCCAGCAGCTTAGGGGGGCTGGAGTTCTTC. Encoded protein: CASSLGGLEFF.

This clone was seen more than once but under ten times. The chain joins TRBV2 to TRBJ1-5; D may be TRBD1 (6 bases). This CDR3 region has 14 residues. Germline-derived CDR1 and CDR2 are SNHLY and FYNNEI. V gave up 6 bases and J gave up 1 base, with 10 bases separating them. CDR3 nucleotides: TGTGCCAGCAGAACAGGGTTAAGCAATCAGCCCCAGCATTTT. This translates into CASRTGLSNQPQHF.

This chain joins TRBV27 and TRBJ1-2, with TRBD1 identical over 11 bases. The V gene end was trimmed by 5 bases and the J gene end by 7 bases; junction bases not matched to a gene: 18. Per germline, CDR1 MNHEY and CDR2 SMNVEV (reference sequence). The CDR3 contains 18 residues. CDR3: CASSPRNSIGTGGIGYTF. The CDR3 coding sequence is TGTGCCAGCAGTCCTCGAAATTCCATAGGGACAGGGGGAATTGGCTACACCTTC.

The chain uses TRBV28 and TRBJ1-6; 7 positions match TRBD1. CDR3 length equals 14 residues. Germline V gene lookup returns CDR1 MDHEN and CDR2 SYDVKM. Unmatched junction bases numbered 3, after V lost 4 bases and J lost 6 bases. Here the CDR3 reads CASSSTGFNSPLHF. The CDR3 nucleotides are TGTGCCAGCAGTTCGACAGGGTTTAATTCACCCCTCCACTTT.

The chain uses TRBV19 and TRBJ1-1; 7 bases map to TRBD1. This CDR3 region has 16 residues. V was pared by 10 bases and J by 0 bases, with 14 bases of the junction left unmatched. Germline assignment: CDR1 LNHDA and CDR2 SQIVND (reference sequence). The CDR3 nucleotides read TGTGCCACCAGGGGGGACCGGAGGGTCATGAACACTGAAGCTTTCTTT. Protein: CATRGDRRVMNTEAFF.

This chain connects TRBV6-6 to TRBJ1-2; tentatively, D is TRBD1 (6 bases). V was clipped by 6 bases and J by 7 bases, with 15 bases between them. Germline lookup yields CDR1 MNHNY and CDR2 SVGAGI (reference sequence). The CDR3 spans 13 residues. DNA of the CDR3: TGTGCCAGCAGCCGAGGGGGTTCGAGTGGCTACACCTTC. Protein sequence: CASSRGGSSGYTF.

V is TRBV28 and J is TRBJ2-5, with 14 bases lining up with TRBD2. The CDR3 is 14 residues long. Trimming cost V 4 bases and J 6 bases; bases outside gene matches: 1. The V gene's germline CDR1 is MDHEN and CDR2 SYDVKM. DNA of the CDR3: TGTGCCAGCAGTTGGACTAGCGGGAGGAAGACCCAGTACTTC. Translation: CASSWTSGRKTQYF.

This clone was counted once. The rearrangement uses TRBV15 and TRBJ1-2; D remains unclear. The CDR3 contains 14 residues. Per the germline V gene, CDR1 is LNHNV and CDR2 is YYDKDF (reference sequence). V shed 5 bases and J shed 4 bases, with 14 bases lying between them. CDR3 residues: CATSWCGKTYGYTF. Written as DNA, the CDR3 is TGTGCCACCAGCTGGTGTGGAAAGACCTATGGCTACACCTTC.

CDR3 in amino acids: CASSFMLQGNYGYTF. CDR3 nucleotides: TGTGCCAGCAGTTTTATGCTGCAGGGTAACTATGGCTACACCTTC. The chain has TRBV28 and TRBJ1-2; a possible D gene is TRBD1 (5 bases). Per germline, CDR1 MDHEN and CDR2 SYDVKM. This CDR3 spans 15 amino acids. Trimming pared 3 bases from V and 1 base from J, leaving 12 bases between.

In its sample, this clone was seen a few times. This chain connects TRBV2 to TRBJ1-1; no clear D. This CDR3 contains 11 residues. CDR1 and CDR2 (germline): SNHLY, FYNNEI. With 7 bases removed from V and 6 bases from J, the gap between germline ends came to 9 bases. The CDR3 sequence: CASMFEAEAFF. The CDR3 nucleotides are TGTGCCAGCATGTTTGAGGCTGAAGCTTTCTTT.

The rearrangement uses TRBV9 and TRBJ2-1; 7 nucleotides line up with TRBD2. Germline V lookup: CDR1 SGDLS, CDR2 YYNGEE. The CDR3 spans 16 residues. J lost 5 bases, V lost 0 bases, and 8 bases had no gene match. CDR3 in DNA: TGTGCCAGCAGCGTAGAGGGTAGCGGGTGGGACAATGAGCAGTTCTTC. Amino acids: CASSVEGSGWDNEQFF.

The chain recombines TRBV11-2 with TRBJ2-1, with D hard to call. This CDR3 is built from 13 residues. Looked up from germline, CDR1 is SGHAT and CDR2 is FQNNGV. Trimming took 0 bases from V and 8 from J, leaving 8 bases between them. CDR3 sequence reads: CASSLDTGDEQFF. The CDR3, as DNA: TGTGCCAGCAGCTTAGATACGGGCGATGAGCAGTTCTTC.

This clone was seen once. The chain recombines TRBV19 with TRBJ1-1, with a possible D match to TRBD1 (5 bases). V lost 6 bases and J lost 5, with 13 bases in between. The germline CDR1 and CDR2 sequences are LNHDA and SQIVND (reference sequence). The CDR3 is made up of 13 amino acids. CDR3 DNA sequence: TGTGCCAGTAGCCTCCGACAGCAAACTGAAGCTTTCTTT. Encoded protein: CASSLRQQTEAFF.

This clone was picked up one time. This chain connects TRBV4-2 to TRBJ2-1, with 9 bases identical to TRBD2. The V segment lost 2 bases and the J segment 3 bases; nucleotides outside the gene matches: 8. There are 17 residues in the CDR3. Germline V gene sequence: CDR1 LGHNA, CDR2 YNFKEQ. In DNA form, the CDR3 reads TGTGCCAGCAGCCAATTACTAGCGGGCAGGGGCTACAATGAGCAGTTCTTC. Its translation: CASSQLLAGRGYNEQFF.